What follows describes a single TCR beta chain. Its target is not known. V lost 5 bases to trimming and J lost 3 bases, with 22 bases between them. CDR1 is SGHVS, CDR2 FNYEAQ, per germline. This CDR3 region has 17 residues. Each CDR3 protein is one row after TCRdb ran MiXCR on the 5' RACE reads. This sample has about 150,000 distinct CDR3 sequences, with less than 25% found just once. The source of the sample is a study of T-cell memory formation after mild COVID-19. Turning to the study itself: TCR clusters showed largely donor specificity.

General study points: Memory sampled before infection contained some responding clones, suggesting cross-reactive memory joined.

Sequenced input: PBMCs or a T cell subset sorted from them (not recorded which). The chain joins TRBV7-6 to TRBJ1-1; tentatively, D is TRBD1 (6 bases). The clonotype originates from an adult woman who had mild COVID-19 (a few samples of this study predate the infection). Cell type and time point are not known. CDR3 nucleotide sequence: TGTGCCAGCAGCATAGAGGAAAACAGGGAGTGGGACACTGAAGCTTTCTTT. Its translation: CASSIEENREWDTEAFF.